This note documents a single T cell receptor beta chain sequence. What it recognizes is unknown. As defined, naive CD8 cells were CD45RO-negative and positively selected for CCR7, with terminally differentiated effector memory CD45RA+ cells excluded. The sample is drawn from a study of shared clonotypes between healthy human individuals. Study information: Aged between 18 and 49, the donors were a couple of women and three men. General study results and limits: Around 5% was the fraction of naive CD4 clonotypes found shared across four donors. Unshared clonotypes carried lower generation probabilities than those common to all four donors. Few donors restricted represented genetic and exposure-history diversity.

Trimming took 2 bases from V and 7 from J, leaving 8 bases between them. CDR1 MNHEY and CDR2 SVGAGI come from the germline V gene. The CDR3 runs 12 residues. The protocol was immunoSEQ multiplex PCR, while the TCRdb copy is restricted to in-frame clones and leaves out a portion. The repertoire holds about 680,000 clones, with roughly nine tenths as singletons. The TCR sequence derives from a man aged 30 to 39 in good health. V usage is TRBV6-5 and J usage is TRBJ1-1; D not certain. The specimen sequenced was naive CD8+ T cells sorted from blood. CDR3: CASSYGGVEAFF. The CDR3 DNA sequence: TGTGCCAGCAGTTACGGTGGGGTTGAAGCTTTCTTT.